This T cell receptor beta chain was sequenced in a study of blood T cell repertoires in COVID-19. This clone has a single count. Profiled with immunoSEQ multiplex PCR; TCRdb holds only in-frame clones, not every one. The data show about 670,000 clones, over 80% seen once. The TCR comes from a woman aged 18-29 years with acute or convalescent COVID-19. The sequenced material came from peripheral blood.

Here the CDR3 reads CASSVDGRLPNTIYF. The CDR3 DNA reads as TGTGCCAGCAGCGTAGACGGGAGACTTCCAAACACCATATATTTT. The V call is TRBV9, the J call TRBJ1-3, with D unclear. Trimming stripped 0 bases from V and 6 bases from J, with 13 bases between. The CDR3 runs to 15 residues. Germline lookup yields CDR1 SGDLS and CDR2 YYNGEE.